This TCR beta chain appears in the sequencing data of a study of breast tumors, draining lymph nodes, adjacent tissues. General study results and limits: Findings are consistent with lymph node origin and intratumoral expansion of most tumor T cells.

Each CDR3 protein is one row after TCRdb ran MiXCR on the multiplex PCR reads. The table includes about 230,000 distinct CDR3 sequences, about 32% detected once. In regard to this clonotype: Its cognate antigen is unknown.

V was trimmed by 3 bases and J by 1 base, leaving 13 bases between them. CDR3 length: 16 amino acids. The V gene's germline CDR1 is LNHDA and CDR2 SQIVND (reference sequence). Samples came from axillary lymph nodes draining the breast cancer. The chain is built from TRBV19 and TRBJ1-3, with D unresolved. The source of this sequence is a female donor with breast cancer. Some clones in this sample may be carry-over from other donors' samples. Material for sequencing was axillary lymph node tissue. CDR3 sequence (DNA): TGTGCCAGTAGTATTGGACGCGGGATTTCTGGAAACACCATATATTTT. Translated, it gives CASSIGRGISGNTIYF.